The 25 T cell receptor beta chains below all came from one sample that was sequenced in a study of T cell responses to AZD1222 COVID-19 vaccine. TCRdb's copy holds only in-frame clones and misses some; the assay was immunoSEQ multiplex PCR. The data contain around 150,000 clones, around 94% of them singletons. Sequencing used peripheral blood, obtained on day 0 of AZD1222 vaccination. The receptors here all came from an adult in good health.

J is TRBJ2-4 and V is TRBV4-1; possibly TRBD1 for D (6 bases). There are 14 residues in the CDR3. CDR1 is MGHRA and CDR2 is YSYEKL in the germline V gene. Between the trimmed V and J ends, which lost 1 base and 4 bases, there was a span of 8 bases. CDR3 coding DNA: TGCGCCAGCAGCCAAGGGACAGTTAAAAACATTCAGTACTTC. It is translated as CASSQGTVKNIQYF.

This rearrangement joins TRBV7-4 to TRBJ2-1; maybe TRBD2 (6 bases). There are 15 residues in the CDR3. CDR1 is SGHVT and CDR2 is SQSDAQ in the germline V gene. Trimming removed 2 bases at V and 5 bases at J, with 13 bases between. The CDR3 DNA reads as TGTGCCAGCAGCTTAAGCCGACTAGGACACAATGAGCAGTTCTTC. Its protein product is CASSLSRLGHNEQFF. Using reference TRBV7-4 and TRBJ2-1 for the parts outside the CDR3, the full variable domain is GAGVSQSPRYKVAKRGRDVALRCDSISGHVTLYWYRQTLGQGSEVLTYSQSDAQRDKSGRPSGRFSAERPERSVSTLKIQRTEQGDSAVYLCASSLSRLGHNEQFFGPGTRLTVL.

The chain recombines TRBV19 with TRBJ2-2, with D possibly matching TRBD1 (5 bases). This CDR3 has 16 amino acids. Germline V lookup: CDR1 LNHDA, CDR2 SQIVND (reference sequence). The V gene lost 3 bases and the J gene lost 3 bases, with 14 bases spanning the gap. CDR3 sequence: CASSMMGKTDTGELFF. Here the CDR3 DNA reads TGTGCCAGTAGTATGATGGGGAAGACAGACACCGGGGAGCTGTTTTTT.

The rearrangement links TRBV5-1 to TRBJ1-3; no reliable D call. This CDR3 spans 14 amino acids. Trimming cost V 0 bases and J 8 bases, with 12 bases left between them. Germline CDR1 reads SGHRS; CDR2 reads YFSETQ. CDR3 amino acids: CASSLDGSRDTIYF. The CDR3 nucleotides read TGCGCCAGCAGCTTGGATGGTAGCCGGGACACCATATATTTT.

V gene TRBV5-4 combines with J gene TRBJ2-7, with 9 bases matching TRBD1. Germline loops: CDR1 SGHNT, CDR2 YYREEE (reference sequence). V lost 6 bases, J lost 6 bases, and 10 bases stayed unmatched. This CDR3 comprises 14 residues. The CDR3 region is CASTAQGASREQYF. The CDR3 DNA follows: TGTGCCAGCACCGCACAGGGGGCCTCTCGCGAGCAGTACTTC.

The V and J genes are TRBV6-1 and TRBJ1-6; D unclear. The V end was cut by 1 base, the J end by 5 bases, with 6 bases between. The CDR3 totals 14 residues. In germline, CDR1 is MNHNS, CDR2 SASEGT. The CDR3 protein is CASSEVRHNSPLHF. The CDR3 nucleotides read TGTGCCAGCAGTGAAGTCAGGCATAATTCACCCCTCCACTTT.

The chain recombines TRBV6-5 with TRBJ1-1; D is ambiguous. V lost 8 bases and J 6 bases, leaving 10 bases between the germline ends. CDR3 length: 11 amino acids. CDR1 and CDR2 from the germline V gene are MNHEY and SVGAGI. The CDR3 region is CASRDPAEAFF. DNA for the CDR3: TGTGCCAGCCGAGACCCGGCTGAAGCTTTCTTT.

The CDR3 DNA follows: TGTGCCAGCAGCCATAGAGACAGTGAAGCTTTCTTT. Translated, it gives CASSHRDSEAFF. The J gene is TRBJ1-1, the V gene TRBV7-9; tentatively, D is TRBD1 (5 bases). V dropped 5 bases and J dropped 7 bases, with 11 bases sitting between them. CDR3 length: 12 amino acids. Germline V gives CDR1 SEHNR, CDR2 FQNEAQ (reference sequence).

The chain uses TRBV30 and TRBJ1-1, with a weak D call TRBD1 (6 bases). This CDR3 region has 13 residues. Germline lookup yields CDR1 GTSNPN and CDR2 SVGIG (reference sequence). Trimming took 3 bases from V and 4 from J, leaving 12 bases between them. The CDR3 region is CAWSAGHVTEAFF. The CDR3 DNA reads TGTGCCTGGAGCGCGGGACACGTCACTGAAGCTTTCTTT.

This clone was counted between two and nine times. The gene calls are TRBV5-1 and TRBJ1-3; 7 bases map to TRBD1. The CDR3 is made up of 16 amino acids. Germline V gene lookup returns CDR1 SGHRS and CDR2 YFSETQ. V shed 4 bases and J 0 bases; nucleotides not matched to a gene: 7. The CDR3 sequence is CASSTYTGDSGNTIYF. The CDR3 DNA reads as TGCGCCAGCAGCACGTATACAGGGGACTCTGGAAACACCATATATTTT.

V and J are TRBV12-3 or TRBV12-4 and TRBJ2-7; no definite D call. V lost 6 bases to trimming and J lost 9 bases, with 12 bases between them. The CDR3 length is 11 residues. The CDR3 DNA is TGTGCCAGCAGCAACCTTATTGGGCAGTACTTC. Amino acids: CASSNLIGQYF.

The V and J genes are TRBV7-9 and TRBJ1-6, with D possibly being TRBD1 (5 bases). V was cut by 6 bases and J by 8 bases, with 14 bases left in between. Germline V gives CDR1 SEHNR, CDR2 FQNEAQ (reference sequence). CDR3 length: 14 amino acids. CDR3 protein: CASRRGSPDSPLHF. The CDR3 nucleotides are TGTGCCAGCAGAAGGGGATCCCCGGATTCACCCCTCCACTTT.

CDR3 sequence: CASSRLTGNTIYF. Written as DNA, the CDR3 is TGTGCCAGCTCCCGTCTTACCGGAAACACCATATATTTT. The rearrangement joins TRBV2 to TRBJ1-3; no clear D. CDR3 length: 13 amino acids. Germline V gene data show CDR1 as SNHLY and CDR2 as FYNNEI. V lost 8 bases to trimming and J lost 4 bases, with 12 bases between them.

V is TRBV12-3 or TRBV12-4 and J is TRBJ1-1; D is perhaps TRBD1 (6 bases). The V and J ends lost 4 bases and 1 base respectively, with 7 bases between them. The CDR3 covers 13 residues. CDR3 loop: CASSWTENTEAFF. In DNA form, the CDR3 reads TGTGCCAGCAGTTGGACAGAGAACACTGAAGCTTTCTTT.

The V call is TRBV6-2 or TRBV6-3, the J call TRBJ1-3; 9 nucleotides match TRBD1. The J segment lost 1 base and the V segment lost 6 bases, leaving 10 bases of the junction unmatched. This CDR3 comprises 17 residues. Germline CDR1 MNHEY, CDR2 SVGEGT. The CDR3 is CASSRDRVLISGNTIYF. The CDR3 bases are TGTGCCAGCAGCCGGGACAGGGTACTAATTTCTGGAAACACCATATATTTT.

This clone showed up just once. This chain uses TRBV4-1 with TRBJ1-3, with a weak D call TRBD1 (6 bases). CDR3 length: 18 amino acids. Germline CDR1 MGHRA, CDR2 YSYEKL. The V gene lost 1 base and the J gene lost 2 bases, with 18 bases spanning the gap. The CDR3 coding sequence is TGCGCCAGCAGCCAAGGTCGAGCGAGAGAGGGGGCTGGAAACACCATATATTTT. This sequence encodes CASSQGRAREGAGNTIYF.

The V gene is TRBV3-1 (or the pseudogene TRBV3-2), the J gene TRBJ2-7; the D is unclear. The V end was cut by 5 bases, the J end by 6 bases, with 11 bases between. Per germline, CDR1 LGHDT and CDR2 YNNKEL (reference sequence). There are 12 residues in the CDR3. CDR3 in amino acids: CASSAGFREQYF. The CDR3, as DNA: TGTGCCAGCAGCGCCGGGTTTCGCGAGCAGTACTTC.

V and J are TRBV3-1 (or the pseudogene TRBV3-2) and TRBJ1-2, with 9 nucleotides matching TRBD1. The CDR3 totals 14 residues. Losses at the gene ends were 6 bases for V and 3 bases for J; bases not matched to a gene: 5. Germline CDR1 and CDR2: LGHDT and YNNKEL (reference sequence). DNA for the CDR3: TGTGCCAGCAGTGCGGGACAGGGCTACTATGGCTACACCTTC. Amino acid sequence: CASSAGQGYYGYTF.

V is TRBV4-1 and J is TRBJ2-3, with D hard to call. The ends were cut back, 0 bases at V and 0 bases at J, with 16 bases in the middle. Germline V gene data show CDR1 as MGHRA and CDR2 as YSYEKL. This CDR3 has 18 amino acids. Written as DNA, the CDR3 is TGCGCCAGCAGCCAAGAAAAGGGTTTGATTACTAGCACAGATACGCAGTATTTT. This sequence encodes CASSQEKGLITSTDTQYF.

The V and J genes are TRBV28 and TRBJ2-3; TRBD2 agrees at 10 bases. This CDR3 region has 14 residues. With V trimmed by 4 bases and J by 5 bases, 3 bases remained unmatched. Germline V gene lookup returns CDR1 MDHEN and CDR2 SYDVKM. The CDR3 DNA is TGTGCCAGCAGTTCTAGCGGGAGCGTAGATACGCAGTATTTT. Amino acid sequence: CASSSSGSVDTQYF. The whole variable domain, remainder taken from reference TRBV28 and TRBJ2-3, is DVKVTQSSRYLVKRTGEKVFLECVQDMDHENMFWYRQDPGLGLRLIYFSYDVKMKEKGDIPEGYSVSREKKERFSLILESASTNQTSMYLCASSSSGSVDTQYFGPGTRLTVL.

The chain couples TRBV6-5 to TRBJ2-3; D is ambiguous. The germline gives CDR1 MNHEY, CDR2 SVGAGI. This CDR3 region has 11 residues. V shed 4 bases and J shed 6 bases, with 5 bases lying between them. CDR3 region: CASSFGDTQYF. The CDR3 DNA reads TGTGCCAGCAGTTTTGGGGATACGCAGTATTTT.

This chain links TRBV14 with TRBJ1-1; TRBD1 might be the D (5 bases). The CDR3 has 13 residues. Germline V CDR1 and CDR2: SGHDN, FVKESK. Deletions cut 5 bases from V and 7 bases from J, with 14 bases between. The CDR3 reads CASSFGGRVEAFF. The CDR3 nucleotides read TGTGCCAGCAGCTTCGGGGGAAGGGTTGAAGCTTTCTTT.

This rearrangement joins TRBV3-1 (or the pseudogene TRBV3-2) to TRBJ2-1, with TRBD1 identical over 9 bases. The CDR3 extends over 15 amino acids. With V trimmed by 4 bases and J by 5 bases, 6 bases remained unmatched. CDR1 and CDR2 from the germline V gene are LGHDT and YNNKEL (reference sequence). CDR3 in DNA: TGTGCCAGCAGCCCTCCCGGGACAGGGCACAATGAGCAGTTCTTC. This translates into CASSPPGTGHNEQFF.

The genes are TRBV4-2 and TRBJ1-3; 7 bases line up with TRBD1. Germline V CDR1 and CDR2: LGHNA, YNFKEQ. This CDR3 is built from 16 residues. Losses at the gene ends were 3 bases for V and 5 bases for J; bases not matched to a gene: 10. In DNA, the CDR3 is TGTGCCAGCAGCCAGTGGCCACAGGGGATCCGAAACACCATATATTTT. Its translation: CASSQWPQGIRNTIYF.

The CDR3 reads CASQTGAYGYTF. The CDR3 bases are TGTGCCTCCCAGACAGGGGCCTATGGCTACACCTTC. J is TRBJ1-2 and V is TRBV2, with TRBD1 matching 8 bases. The CDR3 is 12 residues long. V shed 11 bases, J shed 4 bases, and the junction held 6 bases outside the gene matches. Germline CDR1 and CDR2: SNHLY and FYNNEI.